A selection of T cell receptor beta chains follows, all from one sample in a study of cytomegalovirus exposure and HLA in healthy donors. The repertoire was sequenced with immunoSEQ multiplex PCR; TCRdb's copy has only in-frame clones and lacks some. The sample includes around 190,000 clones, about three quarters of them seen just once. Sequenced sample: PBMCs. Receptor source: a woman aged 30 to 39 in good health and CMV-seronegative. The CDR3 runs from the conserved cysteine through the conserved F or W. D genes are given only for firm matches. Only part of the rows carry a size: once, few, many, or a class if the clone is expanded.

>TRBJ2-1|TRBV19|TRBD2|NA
TGTGCCAGTAGTTTACGGACTAGCGGGAGGGCCTTAGAGCAGTTCTTC
CASSLRTSGRALEQFF
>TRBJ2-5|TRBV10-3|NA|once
TGTGCCATCAGTGAGCGGGGGGCTCAAGAGACCCAGTACTTC
CAISERGAQETQYF
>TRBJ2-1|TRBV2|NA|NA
TGTGCCAGCACCAGGGAGGCTGGTGAGCAGTTCTTC
CASTREAGEQFF
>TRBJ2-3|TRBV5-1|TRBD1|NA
TGCGCCAGCAGCGCGGGGACAGGGGGGAGGACAGATACGCAGTATTTT
CASSAGTGGRTDTQYF
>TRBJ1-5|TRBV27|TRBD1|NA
TGTGCCAGCAGTCCGGGGACAGGAGGACGGCTGGATCAGCCCCAGCATTTT
CASSPGTGGRLDQPQHF
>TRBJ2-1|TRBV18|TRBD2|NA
TGTGCCAGCTCACCACAGGGACTAGCGGGAGTTAATGAGCAGTTCTTC
CASSPQGLAGVNEQFF
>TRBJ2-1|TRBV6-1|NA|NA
TGTGCCAGCAGCCTTAGCGGTTCCTACAATGAGCAGTTCTTC
CASSLSGSYNEQFF
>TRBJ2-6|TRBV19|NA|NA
TGTGCCAGTAGGGTCGGCTCTGGGGCCAACGTCCTGACTTTC
CASRVGSGANVLTF
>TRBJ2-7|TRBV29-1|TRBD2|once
TGCAGCGTAGTAGCGGGAGGGCCTCGCGAGCAGTACTTC
CSVVAGGPREQYF
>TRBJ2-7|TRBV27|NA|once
TGTGCCAGCAGTTTCCATCCCGGTGAGGAATTCCGCGAGCAGTACTTC
CASSFHPGEEFREQYF
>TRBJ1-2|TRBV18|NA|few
TGTGCCAGCTCACCCGACAACGCGGGTGGCTACACCTTC
CASSPDNAGGYTF
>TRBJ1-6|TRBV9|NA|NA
TGTGCCAGCAGAGGGCGGGAGGGTAGTAGTTCACCCCTCCACTTT
CASRGREGSSSPLHF
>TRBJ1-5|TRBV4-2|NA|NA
TGTGCCAGCAGCCAAGAACAGGGTTTGGTTCAGCCCCAGCATTTT
CASSQEQGLVQPQHF
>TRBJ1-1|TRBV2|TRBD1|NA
TGTGCCAGCGGGGGACAGGGGAACACTGAAGCTTTCTTT
CASGGQGNTEAFF
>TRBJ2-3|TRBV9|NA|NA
TGTGCCAGCAGCGTAAAGGAGGGCCCTTCCATCACGCAGTATTTT
CASSVKEGPSITQYF
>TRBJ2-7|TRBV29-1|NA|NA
TGCAGCGTTGGGTTGAGCGACTACGAGCAGTACTTC
CSVGLSDYEQYF
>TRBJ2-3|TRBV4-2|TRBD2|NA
TGTGCCAGCAGCCAAGCTTTGGCGGGGGGCACAGATACGCAGTATTTT
CASSQALAGGTDTQYF
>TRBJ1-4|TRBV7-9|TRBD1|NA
TGTGCCAGCAGCTTAGGACGGGACAGGGGGCATGTTGGAAAACTGTTTTTT
CASSLGRDRGHVGKLFF
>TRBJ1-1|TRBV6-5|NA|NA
TGTGCCAGCACTTTACAGGGCGGAACTGAAGCTTTCTTT
CASTLQGGTEAFF
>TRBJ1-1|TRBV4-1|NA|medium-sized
TGCGCCAGCAGCGTAGAACAGAACGTGAACACTGAAGCTTTCTTT
CASSVEQNVNTEAFF
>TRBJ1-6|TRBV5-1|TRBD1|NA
TGCGCCAGCAGCTTGGAACCATGGGGACAGGGCCATTCACCCCTCCACTTT
CASSLEPWGQGHSPLHF
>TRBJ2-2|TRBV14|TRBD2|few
TGTGCCAGCAGCCAAGGCAGGGGACGCGGGGGGTATAACACCGGGGAGCTGTTTTTT
CASSQGRGRGGYNTGELFF
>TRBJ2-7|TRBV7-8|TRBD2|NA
TGTGCCAGCAGCGAAGAGCGGGGCAGCTCCTACGAGCAGTACTTC
CASSEERGSSYEQYF
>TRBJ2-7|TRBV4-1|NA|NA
TGCGCCAGCAGCCAAGAGAATAGCGAGCAGTACTTC
CASSQENSEQYF
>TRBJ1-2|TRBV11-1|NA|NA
TGTGCCACCTCCTCGTGGGAGAACTATGGCTACACCTTC
CATSSWENYGYTF
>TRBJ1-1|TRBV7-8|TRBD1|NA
TGTGCCAGCAGCTCCGGACAGGGACTGAACACTGAAGCTTTCTTT
CASSSGQGLNTEAFF
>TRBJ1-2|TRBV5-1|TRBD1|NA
TGCGCCAGCAGCCCGGGGTCAGGGGGTACGGGATATGGCTACACCTTC
CASSPGSGGTGYGYTF
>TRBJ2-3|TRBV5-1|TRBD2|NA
TGCGCCAGCAGCTTCTTTAGCGGGGCCCAGGTAGATACGCAGTATTTT
CASSFFSGAQVDTQYF
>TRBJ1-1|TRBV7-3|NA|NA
TGTGCCAGCAGCTTAAACAGCAACACTGAAGCTTTCTTT
CASSLNSNTEAFF
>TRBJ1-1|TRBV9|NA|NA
TGTGCCAGCAGCCACCGGGACACCTACACTGAAGCTTTCTTT
CASSHRDTYTEAFF
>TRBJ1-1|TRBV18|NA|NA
TGTGCCAGCTCCCCCGGGGGAGACACTGAAGCTTTCTTT
CASSPGGDTEAFF
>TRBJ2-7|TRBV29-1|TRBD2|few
TGCAGCGTTAAACTAGCGGGAAGCTCCTACGAGCAGTACTTC
CSVKLAGSSYEQYF
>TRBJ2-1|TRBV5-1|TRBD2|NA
TGCGCCAGCAGCGCGCGAAGGACTAGCGGGGGTAACAATGAGCAGTTCTTC
CASSARRTSGGNNEQFF
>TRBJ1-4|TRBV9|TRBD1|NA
TGTGCCAGCAGCGTGGACAGGGGGCCGCCAACTAATGAAAAACTGTTTTTT
CASSVDRGPPTNEKLFF
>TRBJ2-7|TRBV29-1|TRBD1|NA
TGCAGCGTCTCACCGCCATGGACAGGGAGGTACGAGCAGTACTTC
CSVSPPWTGRYEQYF
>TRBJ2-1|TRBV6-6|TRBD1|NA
TGTGCCAGCAGTCAACCGGGACAGGGATACAATGAGCAGTTCTTC
CASSQPGQGYNEQFF
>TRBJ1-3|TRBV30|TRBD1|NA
TGTGCCTGGAGACAGGGGAGTAGGGGAAACACCATATATTTT
CAWRQGSRGNTIYF
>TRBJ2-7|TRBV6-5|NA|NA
TGTGCCAGCAGTTACGCGGGGCCTTCCTACGAGCAGTACTTC
CASSYAGPSYEQYF
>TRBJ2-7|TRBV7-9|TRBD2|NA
TGTGCCAGCAGCTTAGGGACTAGCGGGAGGGATTACGAGCAGTACTTC
CASSLGTSGRDYEQYF
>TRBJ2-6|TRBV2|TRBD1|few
TGTGCCGGGGGACAGGGTCTCGTCCTGACTTTC
CAGGQGLVLTF
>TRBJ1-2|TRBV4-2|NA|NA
TGTGCCAGCAGCCAAGATGCAGGATGGAACTATGGCTACACCTTC
CASSQDAGWNYGYTF
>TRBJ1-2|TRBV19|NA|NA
TGTGCCAGTGTCCCACAGGGCTCCTATGGCTACACCTTC
CASVPQGSYGYTF
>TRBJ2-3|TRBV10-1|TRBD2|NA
TGCGCCAGCAGTGAGCCGGGAGGCCCAGATACGCAGTATTTT
CASSEPGGPDTQYF